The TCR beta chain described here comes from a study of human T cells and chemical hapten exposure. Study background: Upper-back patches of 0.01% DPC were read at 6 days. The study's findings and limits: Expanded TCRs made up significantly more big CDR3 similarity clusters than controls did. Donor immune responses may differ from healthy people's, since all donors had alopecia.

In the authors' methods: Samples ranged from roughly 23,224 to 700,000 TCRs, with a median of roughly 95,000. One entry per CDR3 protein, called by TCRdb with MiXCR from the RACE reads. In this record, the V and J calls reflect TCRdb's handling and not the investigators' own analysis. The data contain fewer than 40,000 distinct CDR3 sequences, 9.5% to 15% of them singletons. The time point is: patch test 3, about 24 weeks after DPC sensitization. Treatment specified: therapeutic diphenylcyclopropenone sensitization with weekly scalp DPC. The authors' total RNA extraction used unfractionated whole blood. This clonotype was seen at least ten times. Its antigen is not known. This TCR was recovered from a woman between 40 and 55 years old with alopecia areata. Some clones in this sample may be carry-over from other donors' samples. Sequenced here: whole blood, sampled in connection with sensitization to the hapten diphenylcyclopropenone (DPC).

The CDR3 loop is CASSPNLLRATNTEAFF. CDR3 DNA: TGTGCCAGCAGCCCGAACCTCCTCAGGGCGACAAACACTGAAGCTTTCTTT. The rearrangement joins TRBV12-3 or TRBV12-4 to TRBJ1-1; perhaps TRBD1 as D (5 bases). V lost 6 bases and J 2 bases, leaving 22 bases between the germline ends. The CDR3 is 17 amino acids.